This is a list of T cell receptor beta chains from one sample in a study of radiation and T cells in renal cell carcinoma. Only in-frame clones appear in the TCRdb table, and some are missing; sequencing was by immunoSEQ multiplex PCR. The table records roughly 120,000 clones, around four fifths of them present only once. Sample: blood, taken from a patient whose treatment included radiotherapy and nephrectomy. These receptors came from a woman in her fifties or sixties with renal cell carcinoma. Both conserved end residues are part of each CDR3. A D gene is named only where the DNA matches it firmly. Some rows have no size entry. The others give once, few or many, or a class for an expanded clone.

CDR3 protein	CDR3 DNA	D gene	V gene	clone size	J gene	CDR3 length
CASRALTGGTDTQYF	TGTGCCAGCAGGGCCTTGACAGGGGGCACAGATACGCAGTATTTT	TRBD1	TRBV6-1	NA	TRBJ2-3	15
CASSFSGEHGYTF	TGTGCCAGCTCATTCTCAGGGGAGCATGGCTACACCTTC	NA	TRBV18	NA	TRBJ1-2	13
CASRPTGEVNSDEQFF	TGTGCCAGCAGACCGACAGGGGAGGTAAATTCCGATGAGCAGTTCTTC	TRBD1	TRBV13	NA	TRBJ2-1	16
CASSGTGAGYEQYF	TGTGCCAGCAGCGGGACAGGGGCGGGGTACGAGCAGTACTTC	TRBD1	TRBV9	once	TRBJ2-7	14
CASSPGQGALRGSYEQYF	TGCGCCAGCAGCCCGGGACAGGGGGCGCTTAGAGGGTCCTACGAGCAGTACTTC	TRBD1	TRBV5-1	once	TRBJ2-7	18
CASSLGWVTGGYTF	TGTGCCAGCAGCTTAGGTTGGGTCACCGGCGGCTACACCTTC	NA	TRBV7-9	few	TRBJ1-2	14
CASSLAGSRQPQHF	TGTGCCAGCAGCTTAGCAGGATCAAGACAGCCCCAGCATTTT	NA	TRBV11-2	NA	TRBJ1-5	14
CASTRTSGGSPLTQYF	TGCGCCAGCACAAGGACTAGCGGGGGTTCCCCCTTGACCCAGTACTTC	TRBD2	TRBV5-1	NA	TRBJ2-5	16
CASSSNTEQFF	TGTGCCAGCAGCTCTAACACAGAGCAGTTCTTC	NA	TRBV9	few	TRBJ2-1	11
CASSPVCYTF	TGTGCTAGCAGCCCTGTTTGTTACACCTTC	NA	TRBV7-7	NA	TRBJ1-2	10
CASSSQGENYGYTF	TGTGCCAGCTCATCACAGGGTGAGAACTATGGCTACACCTTC	NA	TRBV18	NA	TRBJ1-2	14
CASSLRISTNEKLFF	TGTGCCAGCAGCCTACGGATTTCAACTAATGAAAAACTGTTTTTT	NA	TRBV11-2	NA	TRBJ1-4	15
CASSLHPSTDTQYF	TGTGCCAGCAGCTTACACCCGAGCACAGATACGCAGTATTTT	NA	TRBV7-3	NA	TRBJ2-3	14
CASSYSTSGRLYF	TGTGCCAGCAGTTACTCGACTAGCGGGAGGCTGTACTTC	TRBD2	TRBV6-5	once	TRBJ2-5	13
CASSFKAGAYEQYF	TGTGCCAGCAGCTTTAAAGCGGGGGCCTACGAGCAGTACTTC	TRBD2	TRBV11-2	NA	TRBJ2-7	14
CASSSPRSPPTSSYNEQFF	TGTGCCAGCAGCTCACCCCGCTCTCCGCCCACTAGCTCCTACAATGAGCAGTTCTTC	NA	TRBV7-2	NA	TRBJ2-1	19
CASRTGGTDTQYF	TGTGCCAGCAGAACTGGGGGCACAGATACGCAGTATTTT	NA	TRBV6-6	NA	TRBJ2-3	13
CASSGRSNEKLFF	TGTGCCAGTTCAGGGCGATCTAATGAAAAACTGTTTTTT	NA	TRBV19	NA	TRBJ1-4	13
CASSLSGTGGGTDTQYF	TGTGCCAGCTCCCTATCCGGGACAGGGGGCGGTACAGATACGCAGTATTTT	TRBD1	TRBV18	NA	TRBJ2-3	17
CASSLDGQGADTQYF	TGTGCCAGCAGCTTAGACGGACAGGGGGCAGATACGCAGTATTTT	TRBD1	TRBV7-2	NA	TRBJ2-3	15
CATSRDPQETQYF	TGTGCCACCAGCAGAGATCCCCAAGAGACCCAGTACTTC	NA	TRBV15	NA	TRBJ2-5	13
CASSHGRGYTF	TGTGCCAGCAGTCACGGGAGGGGCTACACCTTC	NA	TRBV6-4	NA	TRBJ1-2	11
CATLKGWETQYF	TGTGCCACCCTAAAGGGTTGGGAGACCCAGTACTTC	NA	TRBV28	NA	TRBJ2-5	12
CASSPRGIYEQYF	TGTGCCAGCAGTCCTCGGGGAATCTACGAGCAGTACTTC	NA	TRBV27	NA	TRBJ2-7	13
CASSSGLAGEVSTDTQYF	TGTGCCAGCAGTTCGGGACTAGCGGGAGAGGTTAGCACAGATACGCAGTATTTT	TRBD2	TRBV28	NA	TRBJ2-3	18
CASSPGHNRGTEAFF	TGTGCCAGCAGCCCCGGGCACAACAGGGGCACTGAAGCTTTCTTT	TRBD1	TRBV5-6	once	TRBJ1-1	15
CASSLRASGNTIYF	TGTGCCAGCAGCCTCAGGGCCTCTGGAAACACCATATATTTT	NA	TRBV5-6	NA	TRBJ1-3	14
CASRPRGQNSPLHF	TGTGCCAGTAGGCCAAGGGGCCAAAATTCACCCCTCCACTTT	NA	TRBV19	NA	TRBJ1-6	14